This TCR beta chain emerged from a study of cytomegalovirus exposure and HLA in healthy donors. Regarding the study as a whole: Analysis was carried out at a later point, and it linked a missense DCLRE1C variant to TCR beta V- and J-gene trimming.

13 Jbeta primers and 60 Vbeta primers were used for the PCR. Measured with immunoSEQ multiplex PCR; TCRdb has only the in-frame clones, and not every one. The sample records some 100,000 clones, around three quarters being singletons. CDR1 MNHNY and CDR2 SVGAGI come from the germline V gene (reference sequence). V shed 6 bases and J shed 7 bases, with 15 bases lying between them. The CDR3 covers 13 residues. About this clone itself: What it recognizes is unknown.

This TCR was recovered from a human donor in good health. The chain carries TRBV6-6 and TRBJ1-2; perhaps TRBD1 as D (6 bases). Input material: PBMCs. The CDR3 nucleotides are TGTGCCAGCAGCAGAGTACAGGGAAGTGGCTACACCTTC. Translated: CASSRVQGSGYTF.